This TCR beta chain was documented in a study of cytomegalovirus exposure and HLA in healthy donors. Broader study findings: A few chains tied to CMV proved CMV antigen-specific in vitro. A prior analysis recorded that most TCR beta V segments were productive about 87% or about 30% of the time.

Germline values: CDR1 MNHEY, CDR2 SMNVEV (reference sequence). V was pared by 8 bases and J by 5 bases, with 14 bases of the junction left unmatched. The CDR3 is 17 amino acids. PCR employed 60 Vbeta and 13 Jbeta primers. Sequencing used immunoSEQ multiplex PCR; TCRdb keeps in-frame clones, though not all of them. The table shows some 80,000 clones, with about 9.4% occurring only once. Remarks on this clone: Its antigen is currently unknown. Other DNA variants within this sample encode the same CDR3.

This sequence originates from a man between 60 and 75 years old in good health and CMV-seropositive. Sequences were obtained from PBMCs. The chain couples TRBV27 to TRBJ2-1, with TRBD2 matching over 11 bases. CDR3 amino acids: CASVSLQRTSGHNEQFF. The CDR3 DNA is TGTGCCAGCGTAAGTTTACAGAGGACTAGCGGGCACAATGAGCAGTTCTTC.